This TCR beta chain was captured in a study of blood T cell repertoires in COVID-19. The wider study: Specimens from acute and convalescent COVID-19 originated in the United States, Italy and Spain. T cells, B-cell-depleted T cells, or PBMCs provided the cDNA or gDNA that served as material.

The CDR3 is 14 residues long. CDR1 is SQVTM, CDR2 ANQGSEA, per germline. The trim removed 7 bases at V and 0 bases at J, leaving 7 bases unmatched. Original handling: Reference gene primer amplification yielded estimated nucleated cell counts. Clones were sequenced by immunoSEQ multiplex PCR, and TCRdb holds only the in-frame ones, with some missing. V and J calls and clone size are given by that table; D and trimming were obtained from the DNA. The table includes fewer than 25,000 clones, 85% to 90% detected once. The V and J genes are TRBV29-1 and TRBJ1-1, with 8 bases that match TRBD1. The source material was peripheral blood. This sequence was found in a human donor in a cohort sampled during active COVID-19. CDR3 nucleotide sequence: TGCAGCGCTCGGACAGGGCGGATGAACACTGAAGCTTTCTTT. Its protein is CSARTGRMNTEAFF.